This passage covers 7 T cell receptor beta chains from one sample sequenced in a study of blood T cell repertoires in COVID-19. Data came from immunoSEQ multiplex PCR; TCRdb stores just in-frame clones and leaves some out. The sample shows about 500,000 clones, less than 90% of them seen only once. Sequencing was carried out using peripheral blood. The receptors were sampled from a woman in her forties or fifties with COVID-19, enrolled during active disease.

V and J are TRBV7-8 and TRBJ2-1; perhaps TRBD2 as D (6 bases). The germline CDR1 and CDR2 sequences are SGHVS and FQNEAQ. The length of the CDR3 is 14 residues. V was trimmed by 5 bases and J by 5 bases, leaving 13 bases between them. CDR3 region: CASSTRLVNNEQFF. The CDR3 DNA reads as TGTGCCAGCAGCACCCGACTAGTAAACAATGAGCAGTTCTTC. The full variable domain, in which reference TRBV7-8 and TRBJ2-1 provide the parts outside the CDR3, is GAGVSQSPRYKVAKRGQDVALRCDPISGHVSLFWYQQALGQGPEFLTYFQNEAQLDKSGLPSDRFFAERPEGSVSTLKIQRTQQEDSAVYLCASSTRLVNNEQFFGPGTRLTVL.

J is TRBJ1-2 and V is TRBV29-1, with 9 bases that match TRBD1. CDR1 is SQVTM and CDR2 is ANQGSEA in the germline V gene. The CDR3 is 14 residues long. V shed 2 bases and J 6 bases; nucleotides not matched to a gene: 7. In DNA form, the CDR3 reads TGCAGCGTTGAAAACACAGGGGGCCGGGATGGCTACACCTTC. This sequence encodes CSVENTGGRDGYTF.

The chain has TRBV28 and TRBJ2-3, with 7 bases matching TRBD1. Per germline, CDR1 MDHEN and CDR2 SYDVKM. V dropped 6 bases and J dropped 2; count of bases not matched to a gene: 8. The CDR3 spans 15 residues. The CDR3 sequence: CASSSRQGPTDTQYF. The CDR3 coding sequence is TGTGCCAGCAGCTCCCGACAGGGACCCACAGATACGCAGTATTTT.

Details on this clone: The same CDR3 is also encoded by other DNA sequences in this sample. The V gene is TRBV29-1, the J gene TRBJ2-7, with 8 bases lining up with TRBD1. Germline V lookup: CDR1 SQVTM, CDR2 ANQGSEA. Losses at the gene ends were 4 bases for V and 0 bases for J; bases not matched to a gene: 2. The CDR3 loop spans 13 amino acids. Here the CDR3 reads CSVGTGPSYEQYF. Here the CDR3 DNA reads TGCAGCGTTGGGACAGGGCCCTCCTACGAGCAGTACTTC.

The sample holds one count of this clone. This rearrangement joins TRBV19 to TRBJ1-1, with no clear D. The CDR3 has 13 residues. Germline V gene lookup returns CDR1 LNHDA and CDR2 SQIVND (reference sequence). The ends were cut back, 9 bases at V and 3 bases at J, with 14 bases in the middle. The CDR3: CASYGVRDTEAFF. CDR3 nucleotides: TGTGCCAGCTACGGGGTCAGAGACACTGAAGCTTTCTTT.

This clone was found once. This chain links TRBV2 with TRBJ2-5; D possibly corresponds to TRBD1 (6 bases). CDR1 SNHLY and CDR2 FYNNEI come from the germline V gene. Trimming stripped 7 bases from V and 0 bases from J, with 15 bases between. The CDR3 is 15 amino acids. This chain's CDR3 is CASIDLQGNQETQYF. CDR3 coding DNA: TGTGCCAGCATAGACCTTCAGGGGAACCAAGAGACCCAGTACTTC.

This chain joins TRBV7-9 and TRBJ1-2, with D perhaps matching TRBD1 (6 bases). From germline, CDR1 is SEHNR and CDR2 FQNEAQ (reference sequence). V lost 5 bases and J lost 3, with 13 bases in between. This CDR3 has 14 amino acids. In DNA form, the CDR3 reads TGTGCCAGCAGCCAGACAGGAGGCGACTATGGCTACACCTTC. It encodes CASSQTGGDYGYTF.